The clone carrying this T cell receptor beta chain was seen only a few times. Its antigen is as yet unknown. The data stem from a study of cytomegalovirus exposure and HLA in healthy donors. Study-wide context: The same platform was used for the 90 to 150 validation repertoires and the approximately 670 first-cohort repertoires, a later analysis reported. Whole-study findings and limits: According to a subsequent analysis, TCR clusters from the first cohort were inclined to appear together in the 120 validation repertoires. Cytomegalovirus-associated status was assigned to about 150 TCR beta chains.

Assay used: immunoSEQ multiplex PCR; TCRdb lists only in-frame clones, some missing. The top ten hold approximately 3% of the sample, which has 190,000 or so clones, about 86% seen once. It was the roughly 120-subject validation cohort, separate from the roughly 700-subject first cohort, to which the donors belonged. The receptor's source is a woman aged 18-29 years in good health and CMV-seropositive. Sample: PBMCs.

CDR3 nucleotides: TGTGCCAGCAGCTTTGGCGGGGGCGGCTACACCTTC. It is translated as CASSFGGGGYTF. The chain is built from TRBV7-2 and TRBJ1-2; D may be TRBD1 (6 bases). V gave up 3 bases and J gave up 8 bases, with 10 bases separating them. Germline values: CDR1 SGHTA, CDR2 FQGNSA. The CDR3 is 12 residues long.